This entry lists 24 T cell receptor beta chains sequenced from one sample in a study of blood T cell repertoires in COVID-19. Produced via immunoSEQ multiplex PCR; TCRdb's table is partial and in-frame only. The sample has 120,000 to 150,000 clones, about 85% seen once; the top ten hold approximately 40%. Input material: peripheral blood. These receptors were obtained from a human donor in a cohort sampled during active COVID-19.

The V gene is TRBV12-3 or TRBV12-4, the J gene TRBJ2-7; no clear D. This CDR3 has 11 residues. V dropped 1 base and J dropped 9 bases, with 7 bases sitting between them. In DNA, the CDR3 is TGTGCCAGCAGTTTAGGGGCCCTGCAGTACTTC. It is translated as CASSLGALQYF.

The V call is TRBV28, the J call TRBJ2-1; 9 bases map to TRBD2. The trim removed 3 bases at V and 1 base at J, leaving 10 bases unmatched. The CDR3 is 18 amino acids. The germline gives CDR1 MDHEN, CDR2 SYDVKM. CDR3 sequence reads: CASSFGLAGIISYNEQFF. The CDR3 DNA reads TGTGCCAGCAGTTTCGGGCTAGCGGGGATTATATCCTACAATGAGCAGTTCTTC.

The rearrangement links TRBV11-3 to TRBJ2-7; D gene uncertain. The CDR3 extends over 17 amino acids. Trimming shortened V by 1 base and J by 0 bases, and 16 bases separated the two germline ends. Germline V gene sequence: CDR1 SGHNT, CDR2 YENEEA. The CDR3 DNA reads as TGTGCCAGCAGCTTAGTGGGTCGTGGCGGATTCTCCTACGAGCAGTACTTC. Protein sequence: CASSLVGRGGFSYEQYF.

The rearrangement uses TRBV7-9 and TRBJ2-6; D possibly corresponds to TRBD1 (5 bases). The CDR3 is 14 residues long. The ends were cut back, 1 base at V and 11 bases at J, with 12 bases in the middle. The germline V gene has CDR1 SEHNR and CDR2 FQNEAQ (reference sequence). The CDR3 sequence: CASSLEGISHVLTF. The CDR3 bases are TGTGCCAGCAGCTTAGAGGGGATATCCCACGTCCTGACTTTC.

In this sample, this clone turned up once. The chain joins TRBV6-8 to TRBJ1-1; TRBD1 is a possible D gene (6 bases). The CDR3 is 15 residues long. Germline V gene sequence: CDR1 MNHGY, CDR2 SAAAGT. V gave up 7 bases and J gave up 0 bases, with 15 bases separating them. The CDR3 region is CASTRAGAMNTEAFF. In DNA form, the CDR3 reads TGTGCCAGCACCCGGGCAGGGGCTATGAACACTGAAGCTTTCTTT.

The chain carries TRBV28 and TRBJ1-2, with 7 bases lining up with TRBD1. The junction had 8 bases not matched to a gene; V was cut back by 6 bases and J by 10 bases. CDR1 MDHEN and CDR2 SYDVKM come from the germline V gene. The CDR3 is 12 amino acids. The CDR3 is CASSQEQGNYTF. The CDR3 coding sequence is TGTGCCAGCAGCCAGGAACAGGGGAACTACACCTTC.

This clone was seen a few times. The chain is built from TRBV7-9 and TRBJ2-7; D is ambiguous. CDR3 length: 12 amino acids. The V gene's germline CDR1 is SEHNR and CDR2 FQNEAQ (reference sequence). The V gene lost 4 bases and the J gene lost 4 bases, with 8 bases spanning the gap. The CDR3 nucleotides are TGTGCCAGCAGCTCCTCCGGTTACGAGCAGTACTTC. As protein: CASSSSGYEQYF. The full variable domain, its missing parts supplied by reference TRBV7-9 and TRBJ2-7, is DTGVSQNPRHKITKRGQNVTFRCDPISEHNRLYWYRQTLGQGPEFLTYFQNEAQLEKSRLLSDRFSAERPKGSFSTLEIQRTEQGDSAMYLCASSSSGYEQYFGPGTRLTVT.

The rearrangement joins TRBV19 to TRBJ2-3; the D gene is possibly TRBD2 (5 bases). Trimming removed 0 bases from V and 6 bases from J, with 10 bases in between. CDR1 is LNHDA, CDR2 SQIVND, per germline (reference sequence). This CDR3 spans 14 amino acids. The CDR3, as DNA: TGTGCCAGTAGTATAGATCTGCCGGGGGATACGCAGTATTTT. Protein: CASSIDLPGDTQYF.

The chain couples TRBV19 to TRBJ2-2, with 7 nucleotides matching TRBD1. J was trimmed by 6 bases and V by 6 bases; bases with no gene match: 13. Looked up from germline, CDR1 is LNHDA and CDR2 is SQIVND (reference sequence). The CDR3 covers 16 residues. CDR3 in amino acids: CASRIPGTAKAGELFF. CDR3 in DNA: TGTGCCAGTAGAATACCCGGGACAGCTAAGGCCGGGGAGCTGTTTTTT.

This clone was found once. The J gene is TRBJ2-3, the V gene TRBV7-2, with 8 bases fitting TRBD1. The CDR3 has 15 residues. CDR1 is SGHTA and CDR2 is FQGNSA in the germline V gene. V lost 5 bases, J lost 6 bases, and 10 bases stayed unmatched. The CDR3 nucleotides read TGTGCCAGCAGCACAGGGGGGAAACGCCCGGATACGCAGTATTTT. Translation gives CASSTGGKRPDTQYF.

The CDR3 sequence: CASSVGTSGTRGYEQYF. CDR3 in DNA: TGTGCCAGCAGCGTGGGCACATCCGGGACTAGAGGCTACGAGCAGTACTTC. This rearrangement joins TRBV9 to TRBJ2-7, with 8 bases matching TRBD2. The J segment lost 3 bases and the V segment lost 2 bases, leaving 13 bases of the junction unmatched. Germline values: CDR1 SGDLS, CDR2 YYNGEE. The CDR3 has 17 residues. The entire variable domain, with the rest obtained from reference TRBV9 and TRBJ2-7, is as follows: DSGVTQTPKHLITATGQRVTLRCSPRSGDLSVYWYQQSLDQGLQFLIQYYNGEERAKGNILERFSAQQFPDLHSELNLSSLELGDSALYFCASSVGTSGTRGYEQYFGPGTRLTVT.

V and J are TRBV28 and TRBJ2-7; D may be TRBD2 (6 bases). V gave up 3 bases and J gave up 7 bases, with 16 bases separating them. Germline loops: CDR1 MDHEN, CDR2 SYDVKM. This CDR3 has 14 residues. The CDR3 reads CASSFSSGGKEQYF. The DNA for the CDR3 is TGTGCCAGCAGTTTTAGTAGCGGAGGTAAAGAGCAGTACTTC. The full variable domain, its missing parts supplied by reference TRBV28 and TRBJ2-7, is DVKVTQSSRYLVKRTGEKVFLECVQDMDHENMFWYRQDPGLGLRLIYFSYDVKMKEKGDIPEGYSVSREKKERFSLILESASTNQTSMYLCASSFSSGGKEQYFGPGTRLTVT.

This sequence joins TRBV19 and TRBJ1-2; 7 bases align to TRBD1. Germline trimming cut 4 bases from V and 7 bases from J; bases unmatched to any gene: 6. There are 13 residues in the CDR3. Germline assignment: CDR1 LNHDA and CDR2 SQIVND (reference sequence). For the CDR3, the DNA is TGTGCCAGTAGTAACGGAGACAGGGCTGGCTACACCTTC. Protein: CASSNGDRAGYTF.

This clone turned up a few times. V and J are TRBV28 and TRBJ1-2; D may be TRBD1 (5 bases). The V end was cut by 8 bases, the J end by 2 bases, with 9 bases between. Looked up from germline, CDR1 is MDHEN and CDR2 is SYDVKM. This CDR3 has 12 amino acids. The DNA of the CDR3 is TGTGCCAGCGGGGGGTACAACTATGGCTACACCTTC. Its protein is CASGGYNYGYTF.

V usage is TRBV3-1 (or the pseudogene TRBV3-2) and J usage is TRBJ1-3; possible D gene TRBD1, 5 bases. CDR3 length: 15 residues. The germline V gene encodes CDR1 LGHDT and CDR2 YNNKEL (reference sequence). V was clipped by 4 bases and J by 0 bases, with 10 bases between them. For the CDR3, the DNA is TGTGCCAGCAGCCCGGGGGGGGGCTCTGGAAACACCATATATTTT. Translation gives CASSPGGGSGNTIYF.

In this sample, this clone turned up once. The chain carries TRBV10-3 and TRBJ2-5, with no clear D. Between the trimmed V and J ends, which lost 4 bases and 0 bases, there was a span of 12 bases. The germline CDR1 and CDR2 sequences are ENHRY and SYGVKD. The CDR3 is 15 amino acids. CDR3 region: CAISGQSGHQETQYF. CDR3 coding DNA: TGTGCCATCAGTGGCCAGTCTGGGCACCAAGAGACCCAGTACTTC.

V gene TRBV30 combines with J gene TRBJ1-2; no reliable D call. The ends were cut back, 0 bases at V and 5 bases at J, with 13 bases in the middle. Germline V gives CDR1 GTSNPN, CDR2 SVGIG (reference sequence). This CDR3 spans 14 amino acids. CDR3 in amino acids: CAWSVKGVVYGYTF. The CDR3 nucleotides are TGTGCCTGGAGTGTAAAGGGAGTGGTTTATGGCTACACCTTC.

The rearrangement joins TRBV7-2 to TRBJ2-3; 7 nucleotides agree with TRBD1. The trim removed 2 bases at V and 4 bases at J, leaving 15 bases unmatched. The CDR3 length is 18 residues. CDR1 SGHTA and CDR2 FQGNSA come from the germline V gene. CDR3 nucleotides: TGTGCCAGCAGCTTAAGGGGGCCACCACGGCTGGTCGCAGATACGCAGTATTTT. Its translation: CASSLRGPPRLVADTQYF.

V and J are TRBV6-5 and TRBJ2-1, with D possibly matching TRBD2 (5 bases). Between the trimmed V and J ends, which lost 6 bases and 10 bases, there was a span of 16 bases. From germline, CDR1 is MNHEY and CDR2 SVGAGI. The CDR3 runs to 13 residues. The CDR3 protein is CASSPRTFGEQFF. DNA of the CDR3: TGTGCCAGCAGCCCCAGGACTTTTGGGGAGCAGTTCTTC.

This chain's CDR3 is CASSDGVVSGGFQETQYF. In nucleotides, the CDR3 is TGTGCCAGTAGTGATGGAGTTGTTAGCGGGGGGTTTCAGGAGACCCAGTACTTC. The chain employs TRBV19 and TRBJ2-5; 10 bases agree with TRBD2. The CDR3 is 18 residues long. Germline assignment: CDR1 LNHDA and CDR2 SQIVND (reference sequence). Trimming took 5 bases from V and 5 from J; bases not matched to a gene: 17.

The chain links TRBV3-1 (or the pseudogene TRBV3-2) to TRBJ2-4; the match to TRBD1 covers 9 bases. There are 16 residues in the CDR3. V gave up 1 base and J gave up 8 bases; unmatched junction bases: 9. Germline V gives CDR1 LGHDT, CDR2 YNNKEL (reference sequence). The CDR3 nucleotides are TGTGCCAGCAGCCAAGTAGGGGGGGGACAGGGTTACATTCAGTACTTC. Translated, it gives CASSQVGGGQGYIQYF.

The chain combines TRBV21-1 with TRBJ1-5. TRBV21-1 is listed as a pseudogene. The CDR3 contains 14 residues. CDR3 coding DNA: TGTGCCAGCAGCAGGAGGGGAAGCAATCAGCCCCAGCATTTT. Protein sequence: CASSRRGSNQPQHF.

The rearrangement links TRBV4-1 to TRBJ1-1; D is ambiguous. V shed 0 bases and J shed 1 base, with 12 bases lying between them. The CDR3 length is 16 residues. Looked up from germline, CDR1 is MGHRA and CDR2 is YSYEKL. The CDR3 DNA follows: TGCGCCAGCAGCCAAGATGTACTGATTAAGAACACTGAAGCTTTCTTT. Its protein product is CASSQDVLIKNTEAFF.

The rearrangement uses TRBV6-5 and TRBJ2-7, with D possibly matching TRBD2 (5 bases). The CDR3 contains 14 residues. The V gene's germline CDR1 is MNHEY and CDR2 SVGAGI. Trimming took off 2 bases at V and 2 bases at J, with 10 bases between the two ends. The CDR3 here is CASSYSGATYEQYF. The CDR3 DNA follows: TGTGCCAGCAGTTACAGCGGAGCCACCTACGAGCAGTACTTC.